This T cell receptor beta chain originates from a study of response to subunit inactivated influenza vaccine. Notes on the study in general: The authors put forward the suggestion that each seasonal influenza vaccination may bring in only a limited number of new T cells.

CDR3 size: 14 residues. The germline V and J ends were trimmed by 4 bases and 5 bases, with 18 bases remaining between them. The germline gives CDR1 SQVTM, CDR2 ANQGSEA. As for this clonotype: Its antigen remains unknown.

TCRdb re-analysed the RT-PCR reads in MiXCR, keeping a single row per CDR3 protein. Of a few hundred thousand distinct CDR3 sequences listed, 21% are singletons. Here the sequenced sample was PBMCs from blood, taken less than 22 months after vaccination. This sequence originates from a man between 50 and 69 years old who received an inactivated influenza vaccine. J is TRBJ2-7 and V is TRBV29-1, with D perhaps matching TRBD1 (6 bases). The CDR3 DNA reads TGCAGCGTTGCAATACAGGGTATAGTCGACGAGCAGTACTTC. Translating it yields CSVAIQGIVDEQYF.